The source of this TCR beta chain is a study of breast tumors, draining lymph nodes, adjacent tissues. Study-level results: Luminal-like breast cancer showed significantly greater tumor-nontumor repertoire similarity than basal-like breast cancer did. The data were judged consistent with most tumor T cells coming from lymph node and expanding in tumor. Tumor TCR diversity was below lymph nodes but above nontumor tissue. That most tumor T cells come from lymph nodes remained unproven.

TCRdb re-called the multiplex PCR reads with MiXCR, one entry per CDR3 protein. Of hundreds of thousands of distinct CDR3 sequences in the sample, 32% are singletons; the top ten hold more than 1.3%. V was pared by 3 bases and J by 0 bases, with 6 bases between. This CDR3 has 13 residues. The germline V gene has CDR1 DFQATT and CDR2 SNEGSKA (reference sequence). The table lists this clonotype with many counts. The antigen is unknown. Breast cancer patients provided tissue from their axillary draining lymph nodes. Sequencing used axillary lymph node tissue. The sequence came from a female donor with breast cancer. Some clones in this sample may be carry-over from other donors' samples. The chain links TRBV20-1 to TRBJ1-3; D call uncertain. In DNA, the CDR3 is TGCAGTGCTAGTCCCAACTCTGGAAACACCATATATTTT. Translated, it gives CSASPNSGNTIYF.